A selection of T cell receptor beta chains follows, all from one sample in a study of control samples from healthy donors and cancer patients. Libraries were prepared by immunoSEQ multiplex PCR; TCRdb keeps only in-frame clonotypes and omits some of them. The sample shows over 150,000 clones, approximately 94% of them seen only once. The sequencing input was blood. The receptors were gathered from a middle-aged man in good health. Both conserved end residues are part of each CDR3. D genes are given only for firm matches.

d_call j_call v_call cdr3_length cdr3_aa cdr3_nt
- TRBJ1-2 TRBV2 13 CASTAEWRYGYTF TGTGCCAGCACCGCAGAGTGGCGCTATGGCTACACCTTC
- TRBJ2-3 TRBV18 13 CASSGRGVDTQYF TGTGCCAGCTCTGGCAGGGGAGTGGATACGCAGTATTTT
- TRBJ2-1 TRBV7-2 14 CASSLFGGGDEQFF TGTGCCAGCAGCTTATTTGGAGGGGGGGATGAGCAGTTCTTC
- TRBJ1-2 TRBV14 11 CASSTGYGYTF TGTGCCAGCAGCACAGGGTATGGCTACACCTTC
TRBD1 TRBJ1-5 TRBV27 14 CASSEGASNQPQHF TGTGCCAGCTCAGAGGGGGCGAGCAATCAGCCCCAGCATTTT
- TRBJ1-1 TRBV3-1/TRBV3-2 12 CASSPTGTEAFF TGTGCCAGCAGCCCGACTGGCACTGAAGCTTTCTTT
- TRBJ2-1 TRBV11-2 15 CASSLWAGGPNEQFF TGTGCCAGCAGCTTGTGGGCCGGGGGCCCAAATGAGCAGTTCTTC
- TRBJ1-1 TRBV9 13 CASSEQGDTEAFF TGTGCCAGCAGCGAACAGGGTGATACTGAAGCTTTCTTT
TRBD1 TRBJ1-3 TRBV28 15 CASSPRGTGGNTIYF TGTGCCAGCAGTCCGCGAGGGACAGGGGGAAACACCATATATTTT
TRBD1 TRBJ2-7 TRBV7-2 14 CASSTQGSSYEQYF TGTGCCAGCAGCACACAGGGGTCCTCCTACGAGCAGTACTTC
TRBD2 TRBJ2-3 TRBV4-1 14 CASSPGLAADTQYF TGCGCCAGCAGCCCGGGACTAGCGGCTGATACGCAGTATTTT
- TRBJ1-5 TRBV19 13 CASSIGVHQPQHF TGTGCCAGTAGTATCGGAGTCCATCAGCCCCAGCATTTT
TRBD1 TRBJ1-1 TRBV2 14 CASSVWDRNTEAFF TGTGCCAGCAGTGTTTGGGACAGGAACACTGAAGCTTTCTTT
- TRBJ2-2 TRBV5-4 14 CASSRKQGPGELFF TGTGCCAGCAGCCGCAAACAGGGACCCGGGGAGCTGTTTTTT
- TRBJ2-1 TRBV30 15 CAWGGGDSSYNEQFF TGTGCCTGGGGGGGAGGGGACAGCTCCTACAATGAGCAGTTCTTC
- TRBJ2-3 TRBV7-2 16 CASSPRGAETTDTQYF TGTGCCAGCAGCCCCCGGGGGGCGGAAACCACAGATACGCAGTATTTT